This T cell receptor beta chain originates from a study of cytomegalovirus exposure and HLA in healthy donors. Overall study context: In an earlier analysis, 90 million to 130 million unique TCR beta sequences were found from some 200 million T cells.

Note on this clone: Antigen: not known.

Study-wide results and caveats: A few V segments could not be told apart, such as TRBV6-2 and TRBV6-3, and were left out. Earlier analysis looked at TCR beta V segments, and most were productive about 87% or about 30% of the time.

The study ran its PCR with 60 Vbeta and 13 Jbeta primers. Original handling: A later analysis counted roughly 74 million unique TCR beta chains, some 11 million shared. The repertoire was sequenced with immunoSEQ multiplex PCR; TCRdb's copy has only in-frame clones and lacks some. V, J and clone size are those of that table, while D and trimming were read from the DNA. The sample includes about 120,000 clones, about 80% of them seen just once. The CDR3 sequence is 15 residues long. Per the germline V gene, CDR1 is SGHNT and CDR2 is YYREEE (reference sequence). Losses at the gene ends were 5 bases for V and 1 base for J; bases not matched to a gene: 5.

The chain couples TRBV5-4 to TRBJ1-1, with 10 positions matching TRBD1. The receptor's source is a female donor in good health and CMV-seropositive. The sample taken for sequencing was PBMCs. In DNA form, the CDR3 reads TGTGCCAGCAGGGTTAGGACAGGGGGGAACACTGAAGCTTTCTTT. It encodes CASRVRTGGNTEAFF.